Following are 18 T cell receptor beta chains from one sample sequenced in a study of tumor-infiltrating lymphocytes in localized non-small cell lung cancer. Clones were sequenced by immunoSEQ multiplex PCR, and TCRdb holds only the in-frame ones, with some missing. This sample has approximately 10,000 clones, with 60% to 70% found just once. The sequenced material came from uninvolved lung tissue not adjacent to the tumor. These receptors came from a human donor with non-small cell lung cancer.

J is TRBJ2-5 and V is TRBV30; 10 nucleotides match TRBD1. Losses at the gene ends were 4 bases for V and 1 base for J; bases not matched to a gene: 3. Germline CDR1 is GTSNPN and CDR2 is SVGIG (reference sequence). This CDR3 is built from 14 residues. CDR3 sequence (DNA): TGTGCCTGGACGGACAGGGGGGCCCAAGAGACCCAGTACTTC. Amino acid sequence: CAWTDRGAQETQYF. The whole variable domain, remainder taken from reference TRBV30 and TRBJ2-5, is SQTIHQWPATLVQPVGSPLSLECTVEGTSNPNLYWYRQAAGRGLQLLFYSVGIGQISSEVPQNLSASRPQDRQFILSSKKLLLSDSGFYLCAWTDRGAQETQYFGPGTRLLVL.

The V and J genes are TRBV7-3 and TRBJ2-1, with 8 bases lining up with TRBD1. This CDR3 is built from 15 residues. Germline V lookup: CDR1 SGHTA, CDR2 FQGTGA. V trimming: 4 bases; J trimming: 8 bases; junction bases outside the gene matches: 10. DNA for the CDR3: TGTGCCAGCAGCTCTTACCCGGGACAGGATCATGAGCAGTTCTTC. Its protein is CASSSYPGQDHEQFF.

The chain links TRBV28 to TRBJ2-2, with D possibly matching TRBD1 (6 bases). CDR1 and CDR2 from the germline V gene are MDHEN and SYDVKM. This CDR3 comprises 12 residues. V lost 5 bases to trimming and J lost 8 bases, with 9 bases between them. CDR3 nucleotides: TGTGCCAGCAGTGTACAGGGTGGGGAGCTGTTTTTT. Residues: CASSVQGGELFF.

The V and J genes are TRBV28 and TRBJ1-1; a weak D match, TRBD1 (5 bases). Per germline, CDR1 MDHEN and CDR2 SYDVKM. Trimming removed 2 bases from V and 5 bases from J, with 12 bases in between. The CDR3 is 14 amino acids. The CDR3 loop is CASSLMRGGTEAFF. CDR3 DNA: TGTGCCAGCAGTTTAATGAGGGGAGGAACTGAAGCTTTCTTT.

This chain's CDR3 is CATSRGRGQDYGYTF. DNA for the CDR3: TGTGCCACCAGCAGAGGGAGGGGACAGGATTATGGCTACACCTTC. The chain recombines TRBV15 with TRBJ1-2; 8 positions agree with TRBD1. The V gene end was trimmed by 1 base and the J gene end by 5 bases; junction bases not matched to a gene: 6. From germline, CDR1 is LNHNV and CDR2 YYDKDF (reference sequence). The CDR3 consists of 15 residues.

The V and J genes are TRBV30 and TRBJ1-2; D gene uncertain. There are 12 residues in the CDR3. CDR1 GTSNPN and CDR2 SVGIG come from the germline V gene (reference sequence). Trimming stripped 5 bases from V and 6 bases from J, with 13 bases between. Here the CDR3 DNA reads TGTGCCTGGTCAGAATTTCGAGATGGCTACACCTTC. Protein: CAWSEFRDGYTF.

This sequence joins TRBV9 and TRBJ2-3, with D perhaps TRBD1 (5 bases). Germline-derived CDR1 and CDR2 are SGDLS and YYNGEE. Trimming took 0 bases from V and 4 from J, leaving 15 bases between them. There are 16 residues in the CDR3. The CDR3 bases are TGTGCCAGCAGCGTAGTGGGCTCTGGGGCCTCAGATACGCAGTATTTT. It codes for CASSVVGSGASDTQYF.

The chain has TRBV11-3 and TRBJ2-2; D gene uncertain. V was pared by 6 bases and J by 7 bases, with 9 bases between. The CDR3 length is 12 residues. The germline CDR1 and CDR2 sequences are SGHNT and YENEEA. Here the CDR3 reads CASRQALGELFF. In nucleotides, the CDR3 is TGTGCCAGCAGACAAGCCCTCGGGGAGCTGTTTTTT.

This chain links TRBV28 with TRBJ2-7; 14 nucleotides line up with TRBD2. J gave up 3 bases and V 6 bases, and 19 bases lay outside the gene matches. This CDR3 region has 20 residues. The V gene's germline CDR1 is MDHEN and CDR2 SYDVKM. This chain's CDR3 is CASRARGGTSGSWPIYEQYF. DNA for the CDR3: TGTGCCAGCAGGGCTCGGGGGGGGACTAGCGGGAGTTGGCCCATCTACGAGCAGTACTTC.

In its sample, this clone is medium-sized. The chain combines TRBV5-1 with TRBJ2-7; 7 nucleotides match TRBD1. With 2 bases clipped from V and 0 bases from J, the junction kept 11 bases outside the gene matches. Germline V gene data show CDR1 as SGHRS and CDR2 as YFSETQ. The CDR3 has 17 residues. Here the CDR3 DNA reads TGCGCCAGCAGCTTCACAACCGACAGGGCCGGCTCCTACGAGCAGTACTTC. It translates to CASSFTTDRAGSYEQYF.

This clone showed up just once. This chain links TRBV18 with TRBJ2-3; no firm D call. V dropped 3 bases and J dropped 2 bases, with 18 bases sitting between them. There are 17 residues in the CDR3. CDR1 KGHSH and CDR2 LQKENI come from the germline V gene. The CDR3 DNA reads as TGTGCCAGCTCACCCAACGAATTGAGATTGTCCACAGATACGCAGTATTTT. Its protein is CASSPNELRLSTDTQYF.

The genes are TRBV4-1 and TRBJ2-1; 10 positions match TRBD2. The V and J ends lost 3 bases and 0 bases, in that order; junction bases with no gene match: 17. CDR3 size: 21 residues. Germline-derived CDR1 and CDR2 are MGHRA and YSYEKL. CDR3 protein: CASSQMGTLAGAQNSYNEQFF. CDR3 DNA: TGCGCCAGCAGCCAGATGGGGACTCTAGCGGGAGCACAAAACTCCTACAATGAGCAGTTCTTC.

There are a few counts of this clone. The rearrangement uses TRBV21-1 and TRBJ1-5. TRBV21-1 corresponds to a pseudogene. The CDR3 runs to 14 residues. The CDR3 loop is CASSKGQHNQPQHF. The DNA for the CDR3 is TGTGCCAGCAGCAAGGGTCAGCACAATCAGCCCCAGCATTTT.

This chain links TRBV7-2 with TRBJ1-5; D call uncertain. This CDR3 contains 13 residues. V lost 5 bases, J lost 3 bases, and 8 bases lay in between. CDR1 is SGHTA, CDR2 FQGNSA, per germline. The CDR3 sequence: CASSPTTNQPQHF. CDR3 bases: TGTGCCAGCAGCCCGACGACCAATCAGCCCCAGCATTTT.

The sample holds one count of this clone. DNA for the CDR3: TGCGCCAGCAGTGAGTCAACAGGAGGGACCCAGTACTTC. It yields the protein CASSESTGGTQYF. The V call is TRBV10-2, the J call TRBJ2-5, with D possibly called TRBD1 or TRBD2 (5 bases each). V lost 0 bases, J lost 7 bases, and 9 bases lay in between. Germline V CDR1 and CDR2: WSHSY, SAAADI. This CDR3 has 13 residues.

As concerns this clone: One junction end does not reproduce the germline sequence, and a read error may be involved. V gene TRBV6-6 combines with J gene TRBJ2-7; 7 positions match TRBD2. The CDR3 covers 12 residues. The germline V gene has CDR1 MNHNY and CDR2 SVGAGI (reference sequence). CDR3 DNA sequence: TGTGCCAGCAGTTATGGATCCGGACTAGGTTCTTTC. This encodes CASSYGSGLGSF.

V and J are TRBV5-4 and TRBJ1-1; D unclear. The CDR3 sequence is 12 residues long. Germline assignment: CDR1 SGHNT and CDR2 YYREEE (reference sequence). V dropped 0 bases and J dropped 3 bases, with 3 bases sitting between them. CDR3 sequence: CASSLGDTEAFF. CDR3 coding DNA: TGTGCCAGCAGCTTGGGGGACACTGAAGCTTTCTTT. Combining the CDR3 with reference TRBV5-4 and TRBJ1-1 gives the whole variable domain ETGVTQSPTHLIKTRGQQVTLRCSSQSGHNTVSWYQQALGQGPQFIFQYYREEENGRGNFPPRFSGLQFPNYSSELNVNALELDDSALYLCASSLGDTEAFFGQGTRLTVV.

The V gene is TRBV7-3, the J gene TRBJ2-5; D is ambiguous. The ends were cut back, 5 bases at V and 2 bases at J, with 9 bases in the middle. The CDR3 is 13 residues long. From germline, CDR1 is SGHTA and CDR2 FQGTGA. The CDR3 protein is CASSPNRQETQYF. CDR3 in DNA: TGTGCCAGCAGCCCAAACCGGCAAGAGACCCAGTACTTC.